In this sample, the clone carrying this T cell receptor beta chain turned up once. Germline values: CDR1 MNHEY, CDR2 SVGAGI. The length of the CDR3 is 16 residues. V was shortened by 0 bases and J by 2 bases, with 14 bases between the two germline ends. These data originate in a study of shared clonotypes between healthy human individuals. At the level of the study: Per donor, three plates held CD4 naive cells, three held CD4 memory, two held CD8 naive and one held CD8 memory.

Study processing details: Owing to the provision of junction-only sequences devoid of quality scores by immunoSEQ, filtering differed. The protocol was immunoSEQ multiplex PCR, while the TCRdb copy is restricted to in-frame clones and leaves out a portion. The DNA gave D and trimming, while V, J and clone size come from that table. Of about 1 million clones in the sample, roughly 75% were seen once. This sequence originates from a man between 18 and 35 years old in good health. The sequenced sample was memory CD4+ T cells sorted from blood. Subset defined: CD45RA-negative fraction. The chain combines TRBV6-5 with TRBJ2-7, with a weak D call TRBD2 (7 bases). CDR3 in DNA: TGTGCCAGCAGTTACTCTTCGCGCGGGGGCACCTACGAGCAGTACTTC. As protein: CASSYSSRGGTYEQYF.